This T cell receptor beta chain appears in the sequencing data of a study of cytomegalovirus exposure and HLA in healthy donors. Whole-study findings and limits: Likely technical artifact: a cluster of highly shared sequence variants. Fewer N-insertions than the roughly 600-donor mean were reportedly shown by an Asian-associated ancestry cluster in a later analysis. CMV serostatus alone was available as immune exposure information. In vitro, three CMV-associated chains proved specific for CMV antigens.

The PCR was carried out with 60 Vbeta primers and 13 Jbeta primers. Clones were read by immunoSEQ multiplex PCR, and TCRdb kept only the in-frame ones, dropping some. The sample holds around 120,000 clones, approximately 79% seen once. The CDR3 loop spans 12 amino acids. Trimming removed 3 bases at V and 6 bases at J, with 9 bases between. CDR1 and CDR2 from the germline V gene are MDHEN and SYDVKM. This clone has just a few counts. Its antigen is not identified. Sequencing was performed on PBMCs. This chain links TRBV28 with TRBJ2-7; possibly TRBD2 for D (6 bases). The receptor was isolated from a man aged 50 to 59 in good health and CMV-seropositive. The CDR3 sequence: CASSLMGGEQYF. The DNA of the CDR3 is TGTGCCAGCAGTTTGATGGGAGGCGAGCAGTACTTC.